This TCR beta chain was recorded in a study of blood T cell repertoires in COVID-19. Study background: The United States, Italy and Spain provided the acute and convalescent COVID-19 samples. PBMCs, B-cell-depleted T cells, or T cells provided the cDNA or gDNA that made up the material.

Seattle enrolled patients during active infection and tracked them longitudinally. Authors' analysis steps: For nucleated cells, counts were estimated from reference gene primer amplification. Libraries were prepared by immunoSEQ multiplex PCR; TCRdb keeps only in-frame clonotypes and omits some of them. The DNA gave D and trimming, while V, J and clone size come from that table. The sample consists of 140,000 to 150,000 clones, over 80% of them appearing once. The clonotype comes from a man aged 25 to 40 with COVID-19, enrolled during active disease. The material sequenced was peripheral blood.

DNA for the CDR3: TGTGCCAGTAGTATGGCGGGTTCTGGCTACACCTTC. The encoded protein is CASSMAGSGYTF. The V gene is TRBV19, the J gene TRBJ1-2, with D hard to call. The CDR3 length is 12 residues. Germline V gives CDR1 LNHDA, CDR2 SQIVND (reference sequence). V was clipped by 3 bases and J by 7 bases, with 9 bases between them. Together with reference TRBV19 and TRBJ1-2, the CDR3 gives the full variable domain: DGGITQSPKYLFRKEGQNVTLSCEQNLNHDAMYWYRQDPGQGLRLIYYSQIVNDFQKGDIAEGYSVSREKKESFPLTVTSAQKNPTAFYLCASSMAGSGYTFGSGTRLTVV.